This T cell receptor (beta chain) was captured in a study of blood T cell repertoires in COVID-19. Study information: There were acute and convalescent COVID-19 samples, and they came from the United States, Italy and Spain.

Authors' analysis steps: Estimates of nucleated cell counts were drawn from the amplification of reference gene primers. Clones were read by immunoSEQ multiplex PCR, and TCRdb kept only the in-frame ones, dropping some. The DNA was the basis for D and trimming; V, J and clone size are from that table. Of 450,000 or so clones detected, 70% to 90% appear once; the ten largest clones hold 0.65% to 1%. V dropped 4 bases and J dropped 1 base, with 11 bases sitting between them. This CDR3 has 14 residues. Per the germline V gene, CDR1 is SGHRS and CDR2 is YFSETQ. The chain links TRBV5-1 to TRBJ1-1; no firm D call. This TCR was sampled from a young man with COVID-19, enrolled during active disease. The specimen sequenced was peripheral blood. The CDR3 loop reads CASSGLDGNTEAFF. The CDR3 DNA follows: TGCGCCAGCAGCGGACTGGACGGGAACACTGAAGCTTTCTTT.